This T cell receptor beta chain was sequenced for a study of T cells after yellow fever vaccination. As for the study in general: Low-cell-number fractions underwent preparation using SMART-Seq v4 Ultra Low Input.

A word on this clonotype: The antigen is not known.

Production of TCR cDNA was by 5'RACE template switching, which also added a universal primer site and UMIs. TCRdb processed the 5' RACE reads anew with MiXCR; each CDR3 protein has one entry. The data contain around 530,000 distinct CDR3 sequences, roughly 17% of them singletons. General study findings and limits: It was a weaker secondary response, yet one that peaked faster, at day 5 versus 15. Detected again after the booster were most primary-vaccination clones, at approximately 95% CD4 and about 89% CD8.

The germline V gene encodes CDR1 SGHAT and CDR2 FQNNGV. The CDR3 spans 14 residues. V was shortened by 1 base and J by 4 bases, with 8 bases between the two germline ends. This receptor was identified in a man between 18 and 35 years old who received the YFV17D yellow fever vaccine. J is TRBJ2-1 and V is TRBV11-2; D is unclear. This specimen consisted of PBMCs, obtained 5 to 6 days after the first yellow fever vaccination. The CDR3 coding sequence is TGTGCCAGCAGCTTAGTCAGCCCTTACAATGAGCAGTTCTTC. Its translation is CASSLVSPYNEQFF.